This T cell receptor beta chain was documented in a study of blood T cells in healthy people across ages. Study-level points and caveats: Age brought a roughly linear fall in TCR beta diversity measured per million T cells. Estimates based on one million T cells were treated as lower bounds.

On this clonotype itself: What it binds is not known.

V gave up 5 bases and J gave up 1 base; unmatched junction bases: 8. Germline V gives CDR1 MDHEN, CDR2 SYDVKM. This CDR3 is built from 15 residues. Isolated per sample were at least 7 million PBMCs. Alongside a J-beta primer mix, a sample-barcoded 5' primer served in a second PCR lasting about 6 to 12 cycles. In TCRdb, the 5' RACE reads were re-called with MiXCR into one record per CDR3 protein. The sample shows roughly 700,000 distinct CDR3 sequences, over 45% of them seen only once. This receptor was identified in a woman aged 60-70 years in good health. The rearrangement joins TRBV28 to TRBJ2-7; 7 bases match TRBD2. The sample consisted of blood. CDR3 region: CASSVSGTASYEQYF. The CDR3 DNA sequence: TGTGCCAGCAGTGTCAGCGGGACGGCATCCTACGAGCAGTACTTC.